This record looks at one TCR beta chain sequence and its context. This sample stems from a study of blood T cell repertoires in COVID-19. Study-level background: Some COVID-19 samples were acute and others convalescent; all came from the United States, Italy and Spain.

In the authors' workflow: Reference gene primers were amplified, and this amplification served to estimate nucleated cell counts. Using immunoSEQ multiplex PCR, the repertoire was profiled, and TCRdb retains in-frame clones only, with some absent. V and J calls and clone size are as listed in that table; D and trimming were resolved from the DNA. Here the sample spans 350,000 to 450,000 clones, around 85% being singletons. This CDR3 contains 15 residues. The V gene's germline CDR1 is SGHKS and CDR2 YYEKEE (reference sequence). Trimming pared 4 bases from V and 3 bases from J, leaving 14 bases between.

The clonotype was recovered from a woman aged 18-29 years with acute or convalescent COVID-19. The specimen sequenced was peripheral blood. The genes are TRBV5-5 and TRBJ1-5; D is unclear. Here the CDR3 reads CASSRLLHSNQPQHF. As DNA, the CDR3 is TGTGCCAGCAGCCGACTATTACACTCCAATCAGCCCCAGCATTTT.